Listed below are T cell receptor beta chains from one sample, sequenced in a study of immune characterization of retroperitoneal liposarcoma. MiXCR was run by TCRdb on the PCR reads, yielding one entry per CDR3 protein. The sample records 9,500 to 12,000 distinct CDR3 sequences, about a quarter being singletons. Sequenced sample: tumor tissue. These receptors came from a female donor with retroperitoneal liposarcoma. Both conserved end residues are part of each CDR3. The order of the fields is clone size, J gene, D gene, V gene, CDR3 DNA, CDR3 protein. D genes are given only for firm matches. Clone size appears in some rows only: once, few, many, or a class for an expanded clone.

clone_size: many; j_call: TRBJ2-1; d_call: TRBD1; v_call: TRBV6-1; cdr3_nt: TGTGCCAGCAGTGCGGGACAGATAAAAGAGACCCAGTTCTTC; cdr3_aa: CASSAGQIKETQFF
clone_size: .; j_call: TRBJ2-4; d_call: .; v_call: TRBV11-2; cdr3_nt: TGTGCCAGCAGTTCGGGGCAAAAAAACATTCAGTACTTC; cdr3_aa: CASSSGQKNIQYF
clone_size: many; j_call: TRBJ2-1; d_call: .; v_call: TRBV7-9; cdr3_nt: TGTGCCAGCAGCTTTTCACAGGGCAGTAATGAGCAGTTCTTC; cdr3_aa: CASSFSQGSNEQFF
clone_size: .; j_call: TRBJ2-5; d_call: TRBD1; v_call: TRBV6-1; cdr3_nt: TGTGCCAGCAGTACTCGACAGGGGGGCTACAATGAGCAGTACTTC; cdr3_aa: CASSTRQGGYNEQYF
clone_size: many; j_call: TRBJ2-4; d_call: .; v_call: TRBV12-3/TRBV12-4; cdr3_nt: TGTGCCAGCAGTTTCTGGCTACAACTAGCCAAAAACATTCAGTACTTC; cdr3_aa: CASSFWLQLAKNIQYF
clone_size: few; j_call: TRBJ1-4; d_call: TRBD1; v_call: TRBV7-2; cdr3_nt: TGTGCCAGCAGTCCCACTCCAGGACAGGGGGAAAAACTGTTTTTT; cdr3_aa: CASSPTPGQGEKLFF
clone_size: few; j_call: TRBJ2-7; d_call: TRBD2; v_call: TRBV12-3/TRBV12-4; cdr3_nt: TGTGCCAGCAGCCCGGGACTAGCGGGAGGGCCCCGGCAGTACTTC; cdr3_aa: CASSPGLAGGPRQYF
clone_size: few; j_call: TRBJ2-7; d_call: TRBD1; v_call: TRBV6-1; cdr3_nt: TGTGCCAGCAGCCGACGGGACAGCCATTATGAGCAGTACTTC; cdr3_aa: CASSRRDSHYEQYF
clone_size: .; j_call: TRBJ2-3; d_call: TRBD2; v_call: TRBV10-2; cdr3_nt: TGCGCCAGCAGTGAGATGGCGGGAGCCTACAATGAGCAGTTCTTT; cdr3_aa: CASSEMAGAYNEQFF
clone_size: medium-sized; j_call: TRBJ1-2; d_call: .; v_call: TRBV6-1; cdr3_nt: TGTGCCAGCAGCGCGATCGTGTATGGCTACACCTTC; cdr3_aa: CASSAIVYGYTF
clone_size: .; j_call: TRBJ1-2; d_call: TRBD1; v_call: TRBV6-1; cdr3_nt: TGTGCCAGCAGTAGATCCGGGACAGATGGCTACACCTTC; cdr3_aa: CASSRSGTDGYTF
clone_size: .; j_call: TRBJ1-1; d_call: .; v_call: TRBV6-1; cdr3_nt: TGTGCCAGCACCCGAGAGCTGGACACTGAAGCTTTCTTT; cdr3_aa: CASTRELDTEAFF
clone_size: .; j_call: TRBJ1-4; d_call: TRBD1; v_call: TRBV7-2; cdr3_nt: TGTGCCAGCAGCCCCCAGGGGGGTGAAAAACTGTTTTTT; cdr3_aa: CASSPQGGEKLFF
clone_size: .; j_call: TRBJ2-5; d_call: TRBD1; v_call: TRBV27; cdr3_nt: TGTGCCAGCAGTCCCGATGGGGACAGGATGTACAATGAGCAGTACTTC; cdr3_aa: CASSPDGDRMYNEQYF
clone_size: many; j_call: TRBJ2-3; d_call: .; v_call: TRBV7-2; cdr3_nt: TGTGCCAGCAGCTTAGTGGAGAGCACGCAGTATTTT; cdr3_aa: CASSLVESTQYF
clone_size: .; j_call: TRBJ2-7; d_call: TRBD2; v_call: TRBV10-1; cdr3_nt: TGCGCCAGCAGTGAGTCGACTCATAGCGGGAGGGCCGGGGAGCAGTACTTC; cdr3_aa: CASSESTHSGRAGEQYF
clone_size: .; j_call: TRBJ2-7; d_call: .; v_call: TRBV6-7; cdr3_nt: TGTGCCAGCCATCCCGAGCAGTACTTC; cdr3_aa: CASHPEQYF
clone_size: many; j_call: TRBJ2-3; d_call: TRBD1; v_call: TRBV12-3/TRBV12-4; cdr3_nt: TGTGCCAGCAGTTTCCAGACAGGGGCCACAGATACGCAGTATTTT; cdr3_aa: CASSFQTGATDTQYF
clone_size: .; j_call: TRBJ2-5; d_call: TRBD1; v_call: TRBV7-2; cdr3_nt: TGTGCCAGCCAAATCGACAGGGGCGCCTACAATGAGCAGTACTTC; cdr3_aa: CASQIDRGAYNEQYF
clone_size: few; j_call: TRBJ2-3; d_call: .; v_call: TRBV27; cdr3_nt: TGTGCCATCCGACGGGCTGGGGACGCAGATACGCAGTATTTT; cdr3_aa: CAIRRAGDADTQYF
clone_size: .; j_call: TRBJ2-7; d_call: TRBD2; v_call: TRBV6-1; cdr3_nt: TGTGCCAGCAGTGGTAGCGGGAGGTCCTACAATGAGCAGTACTTC; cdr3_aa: CASSGSGRSYNEQYF
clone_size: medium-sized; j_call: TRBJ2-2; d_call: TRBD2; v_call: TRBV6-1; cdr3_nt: TGTGCCAGCAGCACCAGCGGGAGGAGTGGCGGGGAGCTGTTTTTT; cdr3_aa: CASSTSGRSGGELFF
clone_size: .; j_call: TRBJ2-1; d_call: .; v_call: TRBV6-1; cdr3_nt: TGTGCCAGCAAAGTTGCGGAGAGCGGATGGGTCAATGAGCAGTTCTTC; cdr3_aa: CASKVAESGWVNEQFF
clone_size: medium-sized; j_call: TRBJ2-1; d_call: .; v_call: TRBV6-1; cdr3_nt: TGTGCCAGCAGTGAAGCAGGGGAGCAGTTCTTC; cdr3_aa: CASSEAGEQFF
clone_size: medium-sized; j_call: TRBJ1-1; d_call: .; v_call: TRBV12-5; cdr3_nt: TGTGCTAGTGGTTTGGTACGGGGTGAAGCTTTCTTT; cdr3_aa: CASGLVRGEAFF
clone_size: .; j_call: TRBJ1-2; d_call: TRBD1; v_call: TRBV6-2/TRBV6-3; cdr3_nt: TGTGCCAGCAGTATGTCGGACAGGGTTAGTGGCTACACCTTC; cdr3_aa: CASSMSDRVSGYTF
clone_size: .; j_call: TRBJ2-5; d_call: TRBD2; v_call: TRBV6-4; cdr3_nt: TGTGCCAGCAGTCAAGGGACTAGCGGGACAGAGACCCAGTACTTC; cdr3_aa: CASSQGTSGTETQYF
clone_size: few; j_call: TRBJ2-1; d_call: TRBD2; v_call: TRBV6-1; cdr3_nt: TGTGCCAGCAGTAGTAGCGGGGGGGCTGGCTACAATGAGCAGTTCTTC; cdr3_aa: CASSSSGGAGYNEQFF
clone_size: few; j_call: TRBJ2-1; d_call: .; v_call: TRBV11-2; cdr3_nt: TGTGCCAGCAGCTTTTTTCCGAACATTCAGTATTTC; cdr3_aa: CASSFFPNIQYF
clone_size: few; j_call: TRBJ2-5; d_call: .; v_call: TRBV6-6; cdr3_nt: TGTGCCAGCAGTTACTCGAACACAGGGCCACGGACCCAGTACTTC; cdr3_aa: CASSYSNTGPRTQYF
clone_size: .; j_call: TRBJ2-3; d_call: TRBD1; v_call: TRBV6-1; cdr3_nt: TGTGCCGTTGTGTCCAGGGGGCAGGAAGATACGCAGTATTTT; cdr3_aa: CAVVSRGQEDTQYF
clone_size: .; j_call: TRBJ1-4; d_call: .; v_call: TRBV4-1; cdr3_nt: TGCGCCAGCAGCCAAATGGGGGCAGATAATGAAAAACTGTTTTTT; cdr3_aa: CASSQMGADNEKLFF
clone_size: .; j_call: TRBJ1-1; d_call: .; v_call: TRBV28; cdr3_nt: TGTGCCAGCAGTTTAAGGGCAGACTCTGAAGCTTTCTTT; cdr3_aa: CASSLRADSEAFF